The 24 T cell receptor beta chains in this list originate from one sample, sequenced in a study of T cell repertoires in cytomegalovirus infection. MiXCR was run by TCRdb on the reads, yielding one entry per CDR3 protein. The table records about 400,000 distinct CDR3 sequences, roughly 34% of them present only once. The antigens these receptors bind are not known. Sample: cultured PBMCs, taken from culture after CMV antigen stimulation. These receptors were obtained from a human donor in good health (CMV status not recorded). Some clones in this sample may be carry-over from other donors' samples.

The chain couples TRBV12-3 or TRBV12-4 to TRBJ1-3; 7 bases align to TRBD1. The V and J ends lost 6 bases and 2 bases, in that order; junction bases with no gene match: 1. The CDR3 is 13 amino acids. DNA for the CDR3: TGTGCCAGCAGGACAGGGACTGGAAACACCATATATTTT. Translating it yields CASRTGTGNTIYF.

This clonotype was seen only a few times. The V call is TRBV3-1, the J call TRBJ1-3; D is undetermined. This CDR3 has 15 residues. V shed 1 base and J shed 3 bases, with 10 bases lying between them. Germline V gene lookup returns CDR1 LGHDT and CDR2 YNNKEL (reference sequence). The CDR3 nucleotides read TGTGCCAGCAGCCAAGCCCAAGGGAGTGGAAACACCATATATTTT. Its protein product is CASSQAQGSGNTIYF.

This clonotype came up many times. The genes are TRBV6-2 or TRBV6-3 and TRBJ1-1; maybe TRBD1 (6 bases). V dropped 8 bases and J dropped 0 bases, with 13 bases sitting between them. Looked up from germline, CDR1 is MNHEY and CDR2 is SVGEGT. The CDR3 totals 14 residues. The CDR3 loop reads CASRFQGMNTEAFF. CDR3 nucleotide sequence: TGTGCCAGCCGTTTTCAGGGGATGAACACTGAAGCTTTCTTT.

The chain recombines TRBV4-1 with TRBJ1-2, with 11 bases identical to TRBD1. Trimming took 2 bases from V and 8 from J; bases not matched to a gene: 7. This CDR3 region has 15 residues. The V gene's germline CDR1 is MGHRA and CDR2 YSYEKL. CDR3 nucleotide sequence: TGCGCCAGCAGCCAACCAGGACAGGGGGCGAGGGGCTACACCTTC. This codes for CASSQPGQGARGYTF.

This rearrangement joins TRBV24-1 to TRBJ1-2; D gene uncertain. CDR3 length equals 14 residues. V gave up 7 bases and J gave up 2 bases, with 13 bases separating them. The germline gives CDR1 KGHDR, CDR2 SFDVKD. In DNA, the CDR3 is TGTGCCACCAGCCGGACGGGGTCCAACTATGGCTACACCTTC. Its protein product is CATSRTGSNYGYTF.

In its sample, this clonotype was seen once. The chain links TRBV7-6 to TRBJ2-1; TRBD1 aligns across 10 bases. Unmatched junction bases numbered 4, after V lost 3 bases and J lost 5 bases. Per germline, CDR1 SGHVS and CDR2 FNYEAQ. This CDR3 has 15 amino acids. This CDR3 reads CASSFPGTGDNEQFF. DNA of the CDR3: TGTGCCAGCAGCTTCCCCGGGACAGGGGACAATGAGCAGTTCTTC. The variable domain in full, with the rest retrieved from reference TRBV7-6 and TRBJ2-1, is GAGVSQSPRYKVTKRGQDVALRCDPISGHVSLYWYRQALGQGPEFLTYFNYEAQQDKSGLPNDRFSAERPEGSISTLTIQRTEQRDSAMYRCASSFPGTGDNEQFFGPGTRLTVL.

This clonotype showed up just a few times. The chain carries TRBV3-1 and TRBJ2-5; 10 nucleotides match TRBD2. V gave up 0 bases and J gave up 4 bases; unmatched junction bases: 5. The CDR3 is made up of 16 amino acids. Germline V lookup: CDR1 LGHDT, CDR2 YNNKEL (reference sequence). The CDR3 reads CASSQDASGRAETQYF. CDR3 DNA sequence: TGTGCCAGCAGCCAAGATGCGAGCGGGAGGGCAGAGACCCAGTACTTC.

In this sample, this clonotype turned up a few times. CDR3 sequence reads: CASSLYRGNTDTQYF. CDR3 DNA: TGTGCCAGCAGTTTATACAGGGGGAACACAGATACGCAGTATTTT. The chain is built from TRBV6-6 and TRBJ2-3; TRBD1 matches at 8 bases. The ends lost 4 bases at V and 2 bases at J; junction bases unmatched: 5. The CDR3 extends over 15 amino acids. The V gene's germline CDR1 is MNHNY and CDR2 SVGAGI (reference sequence).

Here the CDR3 reads CASRPRQATNEKLFF. For the CDR3, the DNA is TGTGCCAGCAGACCCAGACAGGCAACTAATGAAAAACTGTTTTTT. The V call is TRBV2, the J call TRBJ1-4, with a possible D match to TRBD1 (6 bases). CDR1 SNHLY and CDR2 FYNNEI come from the germline V gene. This CDR3 contains 15 residues. V lost 6 bases and J lost 0, with 11 bases in between.

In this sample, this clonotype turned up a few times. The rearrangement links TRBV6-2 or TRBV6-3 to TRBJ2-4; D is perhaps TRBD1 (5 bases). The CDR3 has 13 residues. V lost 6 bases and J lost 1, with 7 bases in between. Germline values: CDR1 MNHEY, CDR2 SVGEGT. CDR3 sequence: CASSRVAKNIQYF. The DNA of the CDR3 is TGTGCCAGCAGCAGGGTGGCCAAAAACATTCAGTACTTC.

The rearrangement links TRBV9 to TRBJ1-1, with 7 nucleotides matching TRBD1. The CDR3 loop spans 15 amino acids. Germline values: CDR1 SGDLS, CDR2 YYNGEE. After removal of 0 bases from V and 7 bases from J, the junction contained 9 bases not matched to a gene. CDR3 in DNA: TGTGCCAGCAGCGTAGATGTGACAGGGCTCGGTGAAGCTTTCTTT. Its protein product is CASSVDVTGLGEAFF.

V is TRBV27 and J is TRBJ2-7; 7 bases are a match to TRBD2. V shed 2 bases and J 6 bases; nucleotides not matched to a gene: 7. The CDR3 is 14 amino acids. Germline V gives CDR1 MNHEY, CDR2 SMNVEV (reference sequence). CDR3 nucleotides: TGTGCCAGCAGTTTACTGACTAGCCACCTCGAGCAGTACTTC. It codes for CASSLLTSHLEQYF.

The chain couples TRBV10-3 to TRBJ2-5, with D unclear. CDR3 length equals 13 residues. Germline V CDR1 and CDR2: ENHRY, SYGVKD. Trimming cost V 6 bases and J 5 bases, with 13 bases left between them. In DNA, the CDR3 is TGTGCCATCAGCCAGCTAGGGTGGGAGACCCAGTACTTC. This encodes CAISQLGWETQYF.

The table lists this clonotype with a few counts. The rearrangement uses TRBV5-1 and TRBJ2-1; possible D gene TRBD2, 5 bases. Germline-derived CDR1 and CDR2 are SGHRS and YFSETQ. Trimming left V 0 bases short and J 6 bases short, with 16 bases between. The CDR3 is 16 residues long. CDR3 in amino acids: CASSLESSPRFNEQFF. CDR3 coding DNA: TGCGCCAGCAGCTTGGAATCTAGCCCTCGATTCAATGAGCAGTTCTTC.

The CDR3 nucleotides are TGTGCCAGCAGTTTTAATCTGGGTGGACAGGGGAACACTGAAGCTTTCTTT. Its translation is CASSFNLGGQGNTEAFF. The chain carries TRBV12-3 or TRBV12-4 and TRBJ1-1; 8 bases agree with TRBD1. The CDR3 has 17 residues. J lost 1 base, V lost 3 bases, and 10 bases had no gene match.

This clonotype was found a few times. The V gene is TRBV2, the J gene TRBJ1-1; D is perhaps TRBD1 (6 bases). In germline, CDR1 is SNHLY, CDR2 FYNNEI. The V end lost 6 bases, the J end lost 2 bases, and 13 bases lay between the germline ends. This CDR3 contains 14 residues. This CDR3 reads CASRKGTFNTEAFF. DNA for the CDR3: TGTGCCAGCAGGAAAGGGACATTCAACACTGAAGCTTTCTTT.

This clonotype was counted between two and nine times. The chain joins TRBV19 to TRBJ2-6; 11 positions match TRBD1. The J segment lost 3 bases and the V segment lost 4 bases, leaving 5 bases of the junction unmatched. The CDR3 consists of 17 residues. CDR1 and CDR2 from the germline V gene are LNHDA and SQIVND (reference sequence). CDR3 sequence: CASSKWTGGVGANVLTF. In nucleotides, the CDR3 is TGTGCCAGTAGTAAATGGACAGGGGGCGTTGGGGCCAACGTCCTGACTTTC.

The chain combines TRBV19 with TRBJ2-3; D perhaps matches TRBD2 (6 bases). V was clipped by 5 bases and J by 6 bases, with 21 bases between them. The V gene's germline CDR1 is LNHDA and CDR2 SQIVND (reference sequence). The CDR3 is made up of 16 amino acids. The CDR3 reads CASSGYREKIIDTQYF. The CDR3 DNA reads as TGTGCCAGTAGTGGATACCGGGAGAAAATTATTGATACGCAGTATTTT.

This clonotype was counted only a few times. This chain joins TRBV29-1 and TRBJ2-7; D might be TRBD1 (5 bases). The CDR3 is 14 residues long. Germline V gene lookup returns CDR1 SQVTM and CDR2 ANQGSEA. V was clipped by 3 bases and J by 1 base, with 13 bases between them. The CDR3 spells CSVELGQRSYEQYF. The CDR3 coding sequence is TGCAGCGTTGAGTTAGGACAAAGGTCCTACGAGCAGTACTTC.

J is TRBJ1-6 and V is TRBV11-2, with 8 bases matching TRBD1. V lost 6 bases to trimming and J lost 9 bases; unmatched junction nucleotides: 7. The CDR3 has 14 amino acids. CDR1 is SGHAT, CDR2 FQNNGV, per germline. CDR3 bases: TGTGCCAGCAGTCGACAGGGGCCCGGTTCACCCCTCCACTTT. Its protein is CASSRQGPGSPLHF. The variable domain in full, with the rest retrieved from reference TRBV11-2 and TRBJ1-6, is EAGVAQSPRYKIIEKRQSVAFWCNPISGHATLYWYQQILGQGPKLLIQFQNNGVVDDSQLPKDRFSAERLKGVDSTLKIQPAKLEDSAVYLCASSRQGPGSPLHFGNGTRLTVT.

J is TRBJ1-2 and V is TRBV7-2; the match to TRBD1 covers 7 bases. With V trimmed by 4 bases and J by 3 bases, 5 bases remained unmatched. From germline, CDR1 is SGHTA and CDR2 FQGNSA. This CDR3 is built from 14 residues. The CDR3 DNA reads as TGTGCCAGCAGCTACTTCGGGACAGACTATGGCTACACCTTC. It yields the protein CASSYFGTDYGYTF. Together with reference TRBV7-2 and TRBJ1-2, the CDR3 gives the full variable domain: GAGVSQSPSNKVTEKGKDVELRCDPISGHTALYWYRQSLGQGLEFLIYFQGNSAPDKSGLPSDRFSAERTGGSVSTLTIQRTQQEDSAVYLCASSYFGTDYGYTFGSGTRLTVV.

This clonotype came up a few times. CDR3 in amino acids: CASSLPLDTQYF. The CDR3 nucleotides are TGTGCCAGCAGCCTACCTCTAGATACGCAGTATTTT. The J gene is TRBJ2-3, the V gene TRBV11-2, with D hard to call. The CDR3 covers 12 residues. CDR1 and CDR2 from the germline V gene are SGHAT and FQNNGV. Between the trimmed V and J ends, which lost 5 bases and 5 bases, there was a span of 8 bases.

CDR3 DNA sequence: TGTGCCAGCAGTTTCCGGCTAGCGGTCGAAATACGCAATGAGCAGTTCTTC. Translation: CASSFRLAVEIRNEQFF. V gene TRBV12-3 or TRBV12-4 combines with J gene TRBJ2-1; 7 positions match TRBD2. V shed 3 bases and J 6 bases; nucleotides not matched to a gene: 14. The CDR3 is made up of 17 amino acids.

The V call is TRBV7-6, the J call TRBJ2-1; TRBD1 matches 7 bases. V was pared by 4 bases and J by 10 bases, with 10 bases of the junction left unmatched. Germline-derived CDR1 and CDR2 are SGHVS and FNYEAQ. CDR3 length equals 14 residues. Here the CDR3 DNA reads TGTGCCAGCAGCTCCTATGACAGGGTTGGCGAGCAGTTCTTC. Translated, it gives CASSSYDRVGEQFF.